These 25 T cell receptor beta chains share one sample of origin, sequenced in a study of long-term antiretroviral therapy in people with HIV. Investigators performed immunoSEQ version v3.0 at survey level. TCRdb's copy holds only in-frame clones and misses some; the assay was immunoSEQ multiplex PCR. The table lists around 16,000 clones, about 79% of them singletons. The sample was unsorted PBMCs, taken 1.5 years before starting antiretroviral therapy. The receptor set was obtained from a woman in her 50s with HIV.

This chain links TRBV2 with TRBJ1-2; TRBD1 is a possible D gene (6 bases). The V gene's germline CDR1 is SNHLY and CDR2 FYNNEI. Trimming pared 5 bases from V and 2 bases from J, leaving 12 bases between. This CDR3 region has 14 residues. As DNA, the CDR3 is TGTGCCAGCAGTTGGGACACACCCAACTATGGCTACACCTTC. Its protein product is CASSWDTPNYGYTF.

This sequence joins TRBV2 and TRBJ1-1, with D perhaps matching TRBD1 (6 bases). Trimming pared 3 bases from V and 5 bases from J, leaving 16 bases between. Germline V gene lookup returns CDR1 SNHLY and CDR2 FYNNEI. The CDR3 runs 15 residues. In DNA, the CDR3 is TGTGCCAGCAGTGACGTCCCAGGGGTTGTTACTGAAGCTTTCTTT. It yields the protein CASSDVPGVVTEAFF. The whole variable domain, remainder taken from reference TRBV2 and TRBJ1-1, is EPEVTQTPSHQVTQMGQEVILRCVPISNHLYFYWYRQILGQKVEFLVSFYNNEISEKSEIFDDQFSVERPDGSNFTLKIRSTKLEDSAMYFCASSDVPGVVTEAFFGQGTRLTVV.

The rearrangement uses TRBV6-1 and TRBJ2-2; D possibly corresponds to TRBD2 (5 bases). CDR3 length equals 14 residues. Trimming removed 8 bases from V and 3 bases from J, with 13 bases in between. Germline V CDR1 and CDR2: MNHNS, SASEGT. The CDR3 protein is CASVSGVYTGELFF. CDR3 coding DNA: TGTGCCAGCGTATCCGGGGTTTACACCGGGGAGCTGTTTTTT.

The V and J genes are TRBV11-2 and TRBJ2-3; D unclear. Germline loops: CDR1 SGHAT, CDR2 FQNNGV. Trimming took 5 bases from V and 4 from J, leaving 13 bases between them. This CDR3 has 14 amino acids. CDR3 residues: CASSEAGRPDTQYF. The CDR3 DNA is TGTGCCAGCAGCGAGGCAGGACGGCCAGATACGCAGTATTTT.

The genes are TRBV5-5 and TRBJ1-6; D perhaps matches TRBD1 (5 bases). The CDR3 totals 16 residues. The V end was cut by 0 bases, the J end by 7 bases, with 14 bases between. Per germline, CDR1 SGHKS and CDR2 YYEKEE (reference sequence). The CDR3 loop is CASSLVPAGQNSPLHF. In DNA, the CDR3 is TGTGCCAGCAGCTTGGTGCCCGCAGGGCAAAATTCACCCCTCCACTTT.

V is TRBV4-1 and J is TRBJ1-1, with D unresolved. Trimming took 0 bases from V and 1 from J, leaving 6 bases between them. The CDR3 extends over 14 amino acids. Germline lookup yields CDR1 MGHRA and CDR2 YSYEKL. CDR3 nucleotides: TGCGCCAGCAGCCAAGACGCAGGGAACACTGAAGCTTTCTTT. Amino acid sequence: CASSQDAGNTEAFF.

V gene TRBV5-1 combines with J gene TRBJ1-1; D gene unclear. V gave up 4 bases and J gave up 4 bases, with 11 bases separating them. Germline V gene lookup returns CDR1 SGHRS and CDR2 YFSETQ. CDR3 length: 13 residues. Written as DNA, the CDR3 is TGCGCCAGCAGCGCAAGGGAGGGCACTGAAGCTTTCTTT. It codes for CASSAREGTEAFF.

The rearrangement joins TRBV5-1 to TRBJ2-6, with 11 bases identical to TRBD1. The ends lost 0 bases at V and 0 bases at J; junction bases unmatched: 2. Germline values: CDR1 SGHRS, CDR2 YFSETQ. The CDR3 is 18 amino acids. CDR3 bases: TGCGCCAGCAGCTTGGGGACAGGGGGCTTCTCTGGGGCCAACGTCCTGACTTTC. This codes for CASSLGTGGFSGANVLTF.

This chain connects TRBV5-1 to TRBJ1-5; no firm D call. Germline assignment: CDR1 SGHRS and CDR2 YFSETQ. The germline V and J ends were trimmed by 0 bases and 2 bases, with 6 bases remaining between them. This CDR3 has 14 amino acids. CDR3 DNA sequence: TGCGCCAGCAGCTTGGGTGTGGGCAATCAGCCCCAGCATTTT. Its translation: CASSLGVGNQPQHF. The full variable domain, in which reference TRBV5-1 and TRBJ1-5 provide the parts outside the CDR3, is KAGVTQTPRYLIKTRGQQVTLSCSPISGHRSVSWYQQTPGQGLQFLFEYFSETQRNKGNFPGRFSGRQFSNSRSEMNVSTLELGDSALYLCASSLGVGNQPQHFGDGTRLSIL.

This clone ranks as large. The genes are TRBV28 and TRBJ2-7, with a possible D match to TRBD2 (5 bases). The CDR3 spans 13 residues. CDR1 is MDHEN, CDR2 SYDVKM, per germline. Trimming shortened V by 5 bases and J by 4 bases, and 12 bases separated the two germline ends. CDR3 nucleotide sequence: TGTGCCAGCAGTATCGGACTGGGATACGAGCAGTACTTC. The encoded protein is CASSIGLGYEQYF.

This chain connects TRBV15 to TRBJ1-1; unclear D gene. The germline V gene encodes CDR1 LNHNV and CDR2 YYDKDF (reference sequence). The germline V and J ends were trimmed by 6 bases and 8 bases, with 10 bases remaining between them. This CDR3 has 11 residues. The CDR3 loop is CATSKSREAFF. CDR3 nucleotides: TGTGCCACCAGTAAATCGAGGGAAGCTTTCTTT.

The rearrangement joins TRBV6-1 to TRBJ2-3, with 8 bases fitting TRBD1. V shed 2 bases and J 6 bases; nucleotides not matched to a gene: 7. The germline CDR1 and CDR2 sequences are MNHNS and SASEGT. CDR3 length: 15 residues. The CDR3 nucleotides read TGTGCCAGCAGTGAACTTGGACAGGGTGAGGATACGCAGTATTTT. Translation: CASSELGQGEDTQYF.

The chain is built from TRBV19 and TRBJ1-1, with 10 positions matching TRBD1. Trimming at V came to 2 bases and at J to 12 bases, leaving 9 bases not matched to a gene. CDR1 and CDR2 from the germline V gene are LNHDA and SQIVND (reference sequence). The CDR3 contains 14 residues. In DNA, the CDR3 is TGTGCCAGTAGTATAAATCGGGACAGGGGATCGACTTTCTTT. Its translation is CASSINRDRGSTFF.

This clone was seen only a few times. V usage is TRBV2 and J usage is TRBJ1-2; possibly TRBD1 for D (6 bases). CDR1 SNHLY and CDR2 FYNNEI come from the germline V gene. This CDR3 is 16 amino acids long. The V and J ends lost 5 bases and 2 bases respectively, with 18 bases between them. CDR3 sequence: CASSRVAGVVNYGYTF. CDR3 in DNA: TGTGCCAGCAGTAGGGTCGCAGGGGTGGTAAACTATGGCTACACCTTC.

The gene calls are TRBV7-6 and TRBJ2-2, with TRBD2 identical over 9 bases. With V trimmed by 6 bases and J by 8 bases, 13 bases remained unmatched. This CDR3 spans 16 amino acids. Per the germline V gene, CDR1 is SGHVS and CDR2 is FNYEAQ. The CDR3 sequence is CASRPRGGITGGELFF. The CDR3 bases are TGTGCCAGCAGGCCGCGGGGGGGTATTACCGGTGGGGAGCTGTTTTTT.

The J gene is TRBJ1-5, the V gene TRBV5-1, with TRBD1 matching over 7 bases. The junction had 0 bases not matched to a gene; V was cut back by 2 bases and J by 4 bases. Germline CDR1 and CDR2: SGHRS and YFSETQ. CDR3 size: 13 residues. CDR3 nucleotide sequence: TGCGCCAGCAGCTTACAGGGGAATCAGCCCCAGCATTTT. It translates to CASSLQGNQPQHF.

The chain employs TRBV14 and TRBJ2-1, with D maybe TRBD2 (6 bases). The CDR3 sequence is 15 residues long. CDR1 and CDR2 (germline): SGHDN, FVKESK. The V end lost 11 bases, the J end lost 4 bases, and 21 bases lay between the germline ends. This chain's CDR3 is CASRRDPSPYNEQFF. The DNA of the CDR3 is TGTGCCTCTCGGAGGGATCCGAGTCCGTACAATGAGCAGTTCTTC.

The table lists this clone with a count of one. The chain joins TRBV7-2 to TRBJ2-1, with 10 bases aligning to TRBD2. The CDR3 contains 16 residues. The junction had 8 bases not matched to a gene; V was cut back by 2 bases and J by 7 bases. CDR1 is SGHTA and CDR2 is FQGNSA in the germline V gene. DNA of the CDR3: TGTGCCAGCAGCTTAATTAATAGCGGGGGGTTTAATGAGCAGTTCTTC. Translating it yields CASSLINSGGFNEQFF.

J is TRBJ2-5 and V is TRBV20-1; D gene uncertain. This CDR3 is built from 11 residues. Germline V gene data show CDR1 as DFQATT and CDR2 as SNEGSKA (reference sequence). Deletions cut 2 bases from V and 5 bases from J, with 6 bases between. The CDR3 region is CSARTLETQYF. In DNA, the CDR3 is TGCAGTGCTAGAACTCTGGAGACCCAGTACTTC.

The V gene is TRBV5-1, the J gene TRBJ2-2; D call uncertain. V was cut by 0 bases and J by 5 bases, with 8 bases left in between. Germline CDR1 reads SGHRS; CDR2 reads YFSETQ. The CDR3 covers 14 residues. The CDR3 loop is CASSLAGFTGELFF. Here the CDR3 DNA reads TGCGCCAGCAGCTTGGCGGGTTTTACCGGGGAGCTGTTTTTT.

This sequence joins TRBV27 and TRBJ2-1, with 8 nucleotides matching TRBD2. Germline CDR1 and CDR2: MNHEY and SMNVEV (reference sequence). This CDR3 contains 15 residues. The J segment lost 11 bases and the V segment lost 0 bases, leaving 9 bases of the junction unmatched. The CDR3 nucleotides are TGTGCCAGCAGTTTATCCGTCGGGGGGGGTACAAAGCAGTTCTTC. Its translation: CASSLSVGGGTKQFF.

The V and J genes are TRBV28 and TRBJ2-5; the D gene is possibly TRBD2 (6 bases). There are 15 residues in the CDR3. Germline CDR1 reads MDHEN; CDR2 reads SYDVKM. Trimming stripped 6 bases from V and 4 bases from J, with 18 bases between. The CDR3 spells CASRDPGAGGETQYF. CDR3 in DNA: TGTGCCAGCAGAGATCCCGGGGCCGGGGGAGAGACCCAGTACTTC.

Here the CDR3 reads CASSRDVRTDTQYF. DNA for the CDR3: TGTGCCAGCAGCCGGGACGTCCGCACAGATACGCAGTATTTT. The chain links TRBV7-2 to TRBJ2-3, with D tentatively TRBD1 or TRBD2 (5 bases each). The V end was cut by 5 bases, the J end by 1 base, with 10 bases between. Germline V gene sequence: CDR1 SGHTA, CDR2 FQGNSA. This CDR3 is built from 14 residues.

The chain recombines TRBV30 with TRBJ2-1; TRBD2 is a possible D gene (5 bases). This CDR3 region has 15 residues. Per germline, CDR1 GTSNPN and CDR2 SVGIG (reference sequence). Trimming left V 0 bases short and J 2 bases short, with 11 bases between. CDR3 nucleotides: TGTGCCTGGAGTGTAGGACTCGCCACCTACAATGAGCAGTTCTTC. As protein: CAWSVGLATYNEQFF.

The rearrangement joins TRBV6-5 to TRBJ2-5, with D possibly TRBD2 on 6 matching bases. V lost 2 bases and J lost 7, with 17 bases in between. CDR1 and CDR2 from the germline V gene are MNHEY and SVGAGI. The length of the CDR3 is 15 residues. CDR3 loop: CASSYAEGILGTQYF. The CDR3 DNA sequence: TGTGCCAGCAGTTACGCGGAGGGGATTCTTGGGACCCAGTACTTC.